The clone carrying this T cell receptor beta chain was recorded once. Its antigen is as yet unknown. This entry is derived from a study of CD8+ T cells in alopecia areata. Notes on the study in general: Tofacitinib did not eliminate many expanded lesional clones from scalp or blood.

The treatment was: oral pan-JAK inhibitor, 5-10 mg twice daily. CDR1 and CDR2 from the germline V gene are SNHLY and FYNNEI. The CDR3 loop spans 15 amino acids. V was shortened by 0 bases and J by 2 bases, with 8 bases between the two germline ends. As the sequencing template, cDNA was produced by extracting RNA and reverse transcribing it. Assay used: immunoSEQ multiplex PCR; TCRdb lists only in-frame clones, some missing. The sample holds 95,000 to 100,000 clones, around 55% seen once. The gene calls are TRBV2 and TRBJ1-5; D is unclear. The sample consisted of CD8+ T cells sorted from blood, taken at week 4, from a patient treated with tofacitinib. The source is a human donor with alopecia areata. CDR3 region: CASSEAGDGNQPQHF. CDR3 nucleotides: TGTGCCAGCAGTGAAGCAGGCGACGGCAATCAGCCCCAGCATTTT.